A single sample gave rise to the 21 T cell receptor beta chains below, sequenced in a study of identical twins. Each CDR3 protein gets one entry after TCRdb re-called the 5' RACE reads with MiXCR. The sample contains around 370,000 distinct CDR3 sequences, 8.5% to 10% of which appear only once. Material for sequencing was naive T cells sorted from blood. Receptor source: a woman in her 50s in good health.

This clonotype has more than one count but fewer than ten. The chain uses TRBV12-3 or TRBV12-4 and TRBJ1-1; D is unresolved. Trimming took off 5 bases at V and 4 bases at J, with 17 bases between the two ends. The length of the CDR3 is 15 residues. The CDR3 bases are TGTGCCAGCAGTCCCCAGTTACGGGCTAGCACTGAAGCTTTCTTT. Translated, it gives CASSPQLRASTEAFF.

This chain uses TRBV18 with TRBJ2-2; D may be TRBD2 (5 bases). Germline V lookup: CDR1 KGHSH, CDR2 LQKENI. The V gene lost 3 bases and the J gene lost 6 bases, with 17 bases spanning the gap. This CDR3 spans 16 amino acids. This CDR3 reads CASSPDNARGSGELFF. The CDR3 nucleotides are TGTGCCAGCTCACCGGATAATGCTCGGGGTTCCGGGGAGCTGTTTTTT.

The CDR3, as DNA: TGTGCCACCAGCACAGGGACGGTGAACACCGGGGAGCTGTTTTTT. Amino acid sequence: CATSTGTVNTGELFF. J is TRBJ2-2 and V is TRBV15; D is possibly TRBD1 or TRBD2 (5 bases each). This CDR3 is built from 15 residues. Trimming took off 4 bases at V and 1 base at J, with 10 bases between the two ends. Germline lookup yields CDR1 LNHNV and CDR2 YYDKDF (reference sequence).

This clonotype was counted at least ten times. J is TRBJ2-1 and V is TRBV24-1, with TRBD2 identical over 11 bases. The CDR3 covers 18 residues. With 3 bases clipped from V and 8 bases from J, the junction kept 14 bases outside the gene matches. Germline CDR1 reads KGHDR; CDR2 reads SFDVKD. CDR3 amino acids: CATSDDPPTSGSSYEQFF. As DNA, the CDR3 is TGTGCCACCAGTGATGACCCCCCTACTAGCGGGAGTTCCTATGAGCAGTTCTTC.

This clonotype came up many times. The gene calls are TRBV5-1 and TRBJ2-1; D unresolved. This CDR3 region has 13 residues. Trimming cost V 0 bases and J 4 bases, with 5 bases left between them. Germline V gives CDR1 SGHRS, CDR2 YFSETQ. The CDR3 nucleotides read TGCGCCAGCAGCTTGGAGCAGTACAATGAGCAGTTCTTC. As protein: CASSLEQYNEQFF.

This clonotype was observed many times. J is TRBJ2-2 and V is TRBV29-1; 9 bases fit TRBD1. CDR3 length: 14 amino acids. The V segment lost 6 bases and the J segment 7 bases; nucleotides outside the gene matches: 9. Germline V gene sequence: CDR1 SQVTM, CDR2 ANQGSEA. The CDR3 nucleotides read TGCAGCGTGGCCGGGACAGGGAAAGGCGGGGAGCTGTTTTTT. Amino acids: CSVAGTGKGGELFF.

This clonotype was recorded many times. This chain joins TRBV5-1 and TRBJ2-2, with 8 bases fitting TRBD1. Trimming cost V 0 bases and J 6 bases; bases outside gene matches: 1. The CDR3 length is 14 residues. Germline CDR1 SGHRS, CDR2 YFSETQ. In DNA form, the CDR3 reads TGCGCCAGCAGCTTGGGACAGGGGTCCGGGGAGCTGTTTTTT. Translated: CASSLGQGSGELFF.

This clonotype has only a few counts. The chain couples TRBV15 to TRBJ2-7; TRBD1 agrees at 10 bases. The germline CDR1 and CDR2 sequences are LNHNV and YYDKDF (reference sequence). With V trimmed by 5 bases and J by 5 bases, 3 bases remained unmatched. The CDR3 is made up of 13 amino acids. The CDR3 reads CATSWDRGDEQYV. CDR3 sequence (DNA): TGTGCCACCAGCTGGGACAGGGGTGACGAGCAGTACGTC.

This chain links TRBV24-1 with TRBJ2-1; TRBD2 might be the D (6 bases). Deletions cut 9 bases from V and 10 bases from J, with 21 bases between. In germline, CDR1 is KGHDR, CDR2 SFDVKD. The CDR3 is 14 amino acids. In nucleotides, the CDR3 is TGTGCCACCGAATTAGGTAGCGGACCCTTGGAGCAGTTCTTC. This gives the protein CATELGSGPLEQFF.

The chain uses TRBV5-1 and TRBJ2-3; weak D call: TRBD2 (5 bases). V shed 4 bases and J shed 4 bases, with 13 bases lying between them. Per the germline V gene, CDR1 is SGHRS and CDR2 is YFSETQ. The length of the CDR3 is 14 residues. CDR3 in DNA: TGCGCCAGCAGCCTAACTTCTAGCCCAGATACGCAGTATTTT. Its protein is CASSLTSSPDTQYF.

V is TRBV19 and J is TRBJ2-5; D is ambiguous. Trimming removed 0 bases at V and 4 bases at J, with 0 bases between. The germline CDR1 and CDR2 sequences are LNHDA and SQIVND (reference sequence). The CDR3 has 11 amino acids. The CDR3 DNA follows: TGTGCCAGTAGTATAGAAGAGACCCAGTACTTC. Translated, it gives CASSIEETQYF.

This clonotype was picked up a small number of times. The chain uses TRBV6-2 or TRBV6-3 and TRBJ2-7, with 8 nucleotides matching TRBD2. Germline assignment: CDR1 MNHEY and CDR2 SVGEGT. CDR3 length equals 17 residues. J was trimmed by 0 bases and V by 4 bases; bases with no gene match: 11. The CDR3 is CASSFYPSGHSSYEQYF. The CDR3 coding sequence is TGTGCCAGCAGTTTTTATCCTAGCGGGCACAGCTCCTACGAGCAGTACTTC.

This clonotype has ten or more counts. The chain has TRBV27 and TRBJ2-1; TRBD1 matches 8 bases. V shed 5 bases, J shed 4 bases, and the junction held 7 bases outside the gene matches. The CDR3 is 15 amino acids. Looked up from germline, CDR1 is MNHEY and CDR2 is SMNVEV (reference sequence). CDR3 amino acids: CASSPRQGLYNEQFF. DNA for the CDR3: TGTGCCAGCAGTCCTCGACAGGGGTTGTACAATGAGCAGTTCTTC.

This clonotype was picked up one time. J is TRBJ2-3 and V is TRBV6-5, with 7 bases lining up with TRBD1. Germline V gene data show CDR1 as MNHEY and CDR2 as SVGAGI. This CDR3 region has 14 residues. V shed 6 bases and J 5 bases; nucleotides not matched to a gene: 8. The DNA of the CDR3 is TGTGCCAGCAGCTACGAGGGGGCCGAAGATACGCAGTATTTT. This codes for CASSYEGAEDTQYF.

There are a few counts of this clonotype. For the CDR3, the DNA is TGTGCCAGCAGTTACTCGTACAGTTATGGCTACACCTTC. It encodes CASSYSYSYGYTF. J is TRBJ1-2 and V is TRBV6-5; D is ambiguous. Germline V gene data show CDR1 as MNHEY and CDR2 as SVGAGI. There are 13 residues in the CDR3. Trimming pared 0 bases from V and 5 bases from J, leaving 7 bases between.

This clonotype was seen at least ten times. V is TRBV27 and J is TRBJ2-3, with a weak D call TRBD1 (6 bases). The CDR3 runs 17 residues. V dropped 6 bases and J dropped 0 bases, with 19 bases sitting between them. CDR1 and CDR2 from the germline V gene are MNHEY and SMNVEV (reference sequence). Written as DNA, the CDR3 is TGTGCCAGCAGCCTACCCACAGGGATCGGAAGCACAGATACGCAGTATTTT. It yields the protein CASSLPTGIGSTDTQYF.

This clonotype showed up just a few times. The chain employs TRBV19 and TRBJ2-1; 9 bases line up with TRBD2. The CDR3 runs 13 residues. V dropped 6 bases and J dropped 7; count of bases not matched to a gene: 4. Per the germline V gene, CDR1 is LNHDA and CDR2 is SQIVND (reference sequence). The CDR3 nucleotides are TGTGCCAGTAGCAATAGCGGGAGTAATGAGCAGTTCTTC. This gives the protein CASSNSGSNEQFF.

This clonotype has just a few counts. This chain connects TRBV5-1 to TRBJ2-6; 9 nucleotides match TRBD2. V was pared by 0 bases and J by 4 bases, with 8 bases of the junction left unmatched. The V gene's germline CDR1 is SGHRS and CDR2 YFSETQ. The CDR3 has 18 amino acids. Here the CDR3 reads CASSLGAGGPGGANVLTF. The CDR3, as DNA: TGCGCCAGCAGCTTGGGCGCGGGAGGGCCAGGAGGGGCCAACGTCCTGACTTTC.

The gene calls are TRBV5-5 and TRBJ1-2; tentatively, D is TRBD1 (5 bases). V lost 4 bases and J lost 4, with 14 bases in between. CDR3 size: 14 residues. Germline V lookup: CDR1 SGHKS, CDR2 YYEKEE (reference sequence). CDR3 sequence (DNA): TGTGCCAGCAGCCAAAGCCTGGGACGCTATGGCTACACCTTC. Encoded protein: CASSQSLGRYGYTF.

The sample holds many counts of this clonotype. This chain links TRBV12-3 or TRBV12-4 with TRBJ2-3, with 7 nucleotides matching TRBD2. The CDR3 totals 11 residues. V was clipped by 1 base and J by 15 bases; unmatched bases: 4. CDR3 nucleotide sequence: TGTGCCAGCAGTTTAGGGGAGGGCGTTTATTTT. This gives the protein CASSLGEGVYF.

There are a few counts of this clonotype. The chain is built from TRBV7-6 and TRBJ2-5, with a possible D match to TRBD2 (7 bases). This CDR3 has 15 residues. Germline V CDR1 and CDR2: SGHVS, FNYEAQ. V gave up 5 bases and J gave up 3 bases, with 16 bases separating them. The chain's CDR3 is CASSTQGRAEETQYF. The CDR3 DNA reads TGTGCCAGCAGCACCCAGGGGAGGGCCGAAGAGACCCAGTACTTC. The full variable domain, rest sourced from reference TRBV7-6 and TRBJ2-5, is GAGVSQSPRYKVTKRGQDVALRCDPISGHVSLYWYRQALGQGPEFLTYFNYEAQQDKSGLPNDRFSAERPEGSISTLTIQRTEQRDSAMYRCASSTQGRAEETQYFGPGTRLLVL.